The T cell receptor beta chain under discussion was sequenced for a study of T-cell memory formation after mild COVID-19. Study-level background: Clusters of TCRs were largely donor specific.

This clonotype has just a few counts. Antigen unknown. TCRdb re-called the 5' RACE reads through MiXCR, storing one row per CDR3 protein. The data show about 250,000 distinct CDR3 sequences, more than 15% seen once. The CDR3 length is 13 residues. The germline V and J ends were trimmed by 4 bases and 4 bases, with 10 bases remaining between them. Per the germline V gene, CDR1 is ENHRY and CDR2 is SYGVKD. Study findings and constraints: Researchers report contracting CD4+ clones mostly in CM and EM, with CD8+ clones in EMRA.

The chain couples TRBV10-3 to TRBJ1-1, with no clear D. This clonotype originated in a man aged 18 to 29 who had mild COVID-19 (a few samples of this study predate the infection). Cell type and time point are not known. Sample: PBMCs or a T cell subset sorted from them (not recorded which). CDR3 sequence reads: CAISVSGGTEAFF. In DNA, the CDR3 is TGTGCCATCAGTGTTTCTGGAGGCACTGAAGCTTTCTTT.